This TCR beta chain was documented in a study of cytomegalovirus exposure and HLA in healthy donors. Overall study context: Genetic ancestry analysis placed around four fifths of the roughly 400 donors that were genotyped in the Caucasian-associated cluster. Study-wide results and limits: Donors were assumed by presence/absence analyses to have roughly uniform sequencing depth.

In this sample, this clone turned up once. What it recognizes is unknown. This PCR relied on a set of 60 Vbeta primers and 13 Jbeta primers. In the original analysis: Counted up in a later analysis, unique TCR beta chains came to approximately 77 million, with around 10 million shared. Profiled with immunoSEQ multiplex PCR; TCRdb holds only in-frame clones, not every one. V and J calls and clone size are as listed in that table; D and trimming were resolved from the DNA. The sample shows under 200,000 clones, around 79% of them seen only once. Trimming took 0 bases from V and 6 from J; bases not matched to a gene: 11. The CDR3 is made up of 17 amino acids. Germline V lookup: CDR1 LGHNA, CDR2 YSLEER. Donors in the study were healthy people who gave bone marrow.

The sequence came from a woman aged 25-40 years in good health and CMV-seropositive. The sequencing sample was made of PBMCs. The rearrangement uses TRBV4-3 and TRBJ1-5, with 7 bases aligning to TRBD1. The CDR3 here is CASSQDYAGGLGQPQHF. The CDR3 DNA reads as TGCGCCAGCAGCCAAGATTATGCAGGGGGATTAGGTCAGCCCCAGCATTTT.